The source of this TCR beta chain is a study of OX40 agonist ivuxolimab in advanced cancers. Comment on this clone: Its target is unknown.

Findings and limits, study-wide: Relative to CD4+ cells, CD8+ T cells on average had more expanded clones.

CDR1 and CDR2 (germline): SGHVS, FQNEAQ. The ends were cut back, 1 base at V and 10 bases at J, with 16 bases in the middle. This CDR3 is 14 amino acids long. TCRdb keeps only in-frame clones here, not all; method: immunoSEQ multiplex PCR. The sample yields under 80,000 clones, 80% to 95% seen once. The sample in question was CD4+ or CD8+ T cells sorted from blood, obtained in a trial of the OX40 agonist ivuxolimab. The chain uses TRBV7-8 and TRBJ1-1; D is unresolved. The receptor comes from an adult with an advanced solid tumor such as melanoma, head and neck, liver or kidney cancer. The DNA for the CDR3 is TGTGCCAGCAGCTTAGTTGGGATAGGGATGGCAGCTTTCTTT. This sequence encodes CASSLVGIGMAAFF. The whole variable domain, filled in from reference TRBV7-8 and TRBJ1-1, reads GAGVSQSPRYKVAKRGQDVALRCDPISGHVSLFWYQQALGQGPEFLTYFQNEAQLDKSGLPSDRFFAERPEGSVSTLKIQRTQQEDSAVYLCASSLVGIGMAAFFGQGTRLTVV.